This T cell receptor beta chain was found in a study of T-cell reconstitution after alpha-beta-depleted transplantation in children. J lost 3 bases, V lost 4 bases, and 2 bases had no gene match. The CDR3 loop spans 13 amino acids. Germline values: CDR1 SQVTM, CDR2 ANQGSEA. Regarding the study as a whole: The authors attributed T-cell counts and diversity one year after transplant mostly to newly produced T cells.

The sample holds many counts of this clonotype. The antigen remains undetermined. TCRbeta library preparation incorporated unique molecular identifiers. MiXCR, run by TCRdb on the PCR reads, gives a single entry per CDR3 protein. The repertoire consists of approximately 490,000 distinct CDR3 sequences, with over 9.5% occurring once and the leading ten covering just over 2%. The starting material was PBMCs, obtained before TCRalphabeta/CD19-depleted stem cell transplant. The V call is TRBV29-1, the J call TRBJ2-7, with 11 bases fitting TRBD1. This sequence originates from a child aged 2-15 years with inherited bone marrow failure, due to receive a stem cell transplant. The CDR3 reads CSVGGTGGYEQYF. The CDR3 nucleotides read TGCAGCGTTGGCGGGACAGGGGGCTACGAGCAGTACTTC.